What follows describes a single T cell receptor beta chain. Its target is unknown. With a J-beta primer mix and a sample-barcoded 5' primer, a second PCR ran roughly 6 to 11 cycles. Every cDNA molecule bore a tag from a template-switch adaptor containing 12 random nucleotides. Researchers report that each sample yielded at least 2.5 million CDR3-containing paired-end reads. TCRdb used MiXCR to reprocess the 5' RACE reads, holding one entry per CDR3 protein. The sample records about 840,000 distinct CDR3 sequences, approximately 32% being singletons. These data come from a study of blood T cells in healthy people across ages. Overall study findings and caveats: A strong correlation was seen between TCR beta diversity and naive T cell percentage.

This same sample was also part of a study on T cells of mothers and their children. That work adds: Related mother-child pairs shared marginally more repertoire than unrelated pairs, though not significantly.

The receptor was isolated from a woman between 40 and 50 years old in good health. The sequencing sample was made of blood.

The CDR3 loop reads CASSLVPFATNEKLFF. The CDR3 nucleotides are TGTGCCAGCAGTTTAGTCCCGTTTGCAACTAATGAAAAACTGTTTTTT. V gene TRBV27 combines with J gene TRBJ1-4, with D hard to call. V was trimmed by 2 bases and J by 0 bases, leaving 10 bases between them. CDR1 MNHEY and CDR2 SMNVEV come from the germline V gene (reference sequence). The CDR3 sequence is 16 residues long.